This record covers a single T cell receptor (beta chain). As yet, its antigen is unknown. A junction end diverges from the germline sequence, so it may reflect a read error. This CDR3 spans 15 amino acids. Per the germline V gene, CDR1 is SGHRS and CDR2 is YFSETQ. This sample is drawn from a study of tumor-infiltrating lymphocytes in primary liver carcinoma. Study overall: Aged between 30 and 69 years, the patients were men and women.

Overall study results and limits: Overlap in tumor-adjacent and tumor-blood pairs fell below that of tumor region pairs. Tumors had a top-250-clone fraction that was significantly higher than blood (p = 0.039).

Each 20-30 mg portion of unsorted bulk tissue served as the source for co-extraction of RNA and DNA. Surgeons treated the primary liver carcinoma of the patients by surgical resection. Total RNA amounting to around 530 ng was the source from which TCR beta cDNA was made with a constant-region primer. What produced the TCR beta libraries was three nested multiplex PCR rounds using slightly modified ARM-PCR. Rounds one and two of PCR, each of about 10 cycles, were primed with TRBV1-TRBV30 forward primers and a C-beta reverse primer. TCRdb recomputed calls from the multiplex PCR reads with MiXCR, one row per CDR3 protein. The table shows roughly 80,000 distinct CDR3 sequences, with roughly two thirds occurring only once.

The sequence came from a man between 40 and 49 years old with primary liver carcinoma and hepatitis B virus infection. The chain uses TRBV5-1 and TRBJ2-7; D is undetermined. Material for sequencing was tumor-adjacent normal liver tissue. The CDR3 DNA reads TGCGCCAGCAGCTTGGGAAGGAGAAGCTCCTACGTGCAGTACTTC. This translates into CASSLGRRSSYVQYF.